A single sample gave rise to the 6 T cell receptor beta chains below, sequenced in a study of blood T cell repertoires in COVID-19. Clones were read by immunoSEQ multiplex PCR, and TCRdb kept only the in-frame ones, dropping some. Among 140,000 or so clones listed, more than 80% were seen once. The sequenced sample was peripheral blood. The receptor set was obtained from a woman older than 75 with acute or convalescent COVID-19.

The DNA for the CDR3 is TGCAGCGGGTCCAGGGGACAGGGGCACGAGCAGTACTTC. Translation: CSGSRGQGHEQYF. The chain has TRBV29-1 and TRBJ2-7; 10 positions match TRBD1. V trimming: 7 bases; J trimming: 5 bases; junction bases outside the gene matches: 8. This CDR3 is 13 amino acids long. Looked up from germline, CDR1 is SQVTM and CDR2 is ANQGSEA.

V gene TRBV5-1 combines with J gene TRBJ2-2; TRBD1 is a possible D gene (5 bases). This CDR3 comprises 14 residues. V was shortened by 5 bases and J by 3 bases, with 11 bases between the two germline ends. Looked up from germline, CDR1 is SGHRS and CDR2 is YFSETQ. CDR3 nucleotide sequence: TGCGCCAGCAGATCCAGGGCTTACACCGGGGAGCTGTTTTTT. Its translation is CASRSRAYTGELFF.

The J gene is TRBJ1-4, the V gene TRBV19, with 10 bases that match TRBD1. The CDR3 spans 15 residues. J was trimmed by 6 bases and V by 3 bases; bases with no gene match: 4. The V gene's germline CDR1 is LNHDA and CDR2 SQIVND (reference sequence). The chain's CDR3 is CASSMTGGGYEKLFF. CDR3 coding DNA: TGTGCCAGTAGTATGACAGGGGGCGGATATGAAAAACTGTTTTTT.

This clone was counted once. V is TRBV2 and J is TRBJ1-2; TRBD1 might be the D (6 bases). V was trimmed by 6 bases and J by 4 bases, leaving 9 bases between them. The CDR3 spans 12 residues. Germline CDR1 and CDR2: SNHLY and FYNNEI. CDR3 sequence reads: CASRDSLYGYTF. CDR3 coding DNA: TGTGCCAGCAGGGACAGTCTCTATGGCTACACCTTC.

The rearrangement uses TRBV15 and TRBJ2-7; possible D gene TRBD2, 5 bases. The CDR3 spans 15 residues. Deletions cut 2 bases from V and 0 bases from J, with 11 bases between. Germline assignment: CDR1 LNHNV and CDR2 YYDKDF (reference sequence). The CDR3 spells CATSRSSGSSYEQYF. The CDR3 DNA reads TGTGCCACCAGCAGATCAAGCGGCAGCTCCTACGAGCAGTACTTC.

The table lists this clone with a count of one. V is TRBV5-5 and J is TRBJ2-1; 12 positions match TRBD2. The CDR3 sequence is 18 residues long. Losses at the gene ends were 5 bases for V and 7 bases for J; bases not matched to a gene: 16. Germline CDR1 reads SGHKS; CDR2 reads YYEKEE (reference sequence). CDR3 amino acids: CASSFVLAGGRSGNEQFF. The CDR3 coding sequence is TGTGCCAGCAGTTTTGTCCTAGCGGGGGGGCGTTCTGGGAATGAGCAGTTCTTC.